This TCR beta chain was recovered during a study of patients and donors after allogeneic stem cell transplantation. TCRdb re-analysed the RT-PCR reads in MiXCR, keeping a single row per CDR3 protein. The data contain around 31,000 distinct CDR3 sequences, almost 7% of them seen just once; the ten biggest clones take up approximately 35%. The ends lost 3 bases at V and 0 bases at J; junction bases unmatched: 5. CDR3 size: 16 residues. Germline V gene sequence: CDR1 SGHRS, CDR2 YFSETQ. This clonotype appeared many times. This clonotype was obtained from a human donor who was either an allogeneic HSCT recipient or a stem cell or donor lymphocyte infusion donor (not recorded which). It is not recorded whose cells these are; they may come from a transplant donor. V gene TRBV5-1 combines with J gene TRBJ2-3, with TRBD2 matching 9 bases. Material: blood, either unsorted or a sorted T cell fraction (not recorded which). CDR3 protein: CASSSIAGVSTDTQYF. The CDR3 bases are TGCGCCAGCAGCTCAATAGCGGGAGTTAGCACAGATACGCAGTATTTT. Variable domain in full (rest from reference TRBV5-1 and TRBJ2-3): KAGVTQTPRYLIKTRGQQVTLSCSPISGHRSVSWYQQTPGQGLQFLFEYFSETQRNKGNFPGRFSGRQFSNSRSEMNVSTLELGDSALYLCASSSIAGVSTDTQYFGPGTRLTVL.